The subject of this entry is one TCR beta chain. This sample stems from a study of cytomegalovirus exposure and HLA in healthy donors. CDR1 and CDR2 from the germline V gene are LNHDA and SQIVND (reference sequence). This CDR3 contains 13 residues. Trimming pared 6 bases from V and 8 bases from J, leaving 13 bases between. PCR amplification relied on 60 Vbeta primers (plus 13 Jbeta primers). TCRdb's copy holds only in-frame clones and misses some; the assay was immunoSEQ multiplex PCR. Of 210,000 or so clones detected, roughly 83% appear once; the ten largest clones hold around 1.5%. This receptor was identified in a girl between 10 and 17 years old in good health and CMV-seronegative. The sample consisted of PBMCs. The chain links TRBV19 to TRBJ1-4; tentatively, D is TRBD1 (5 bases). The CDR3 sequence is CASRVGGREKLFF. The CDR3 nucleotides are TGTGCCAGTAGGGTCGGGGGACGAGAAAAACTGTTTTTT.